These T cell receptor beta chains were read from a single sample in a study of blood T cell repertoires in COVID-19. This table comes from immunoSEQ multiplex PCR, and its TCRdb copy is limited to in-frame clones, with some not included. Among 250,000 to 350,000 clones listed, about 90% were seen once. The source material was peripheral blood. Every receptor here comes from a woman aged 25-40 years with COVID-19, enrolled during active disease. Each CDR3 is given with its conserved first and last residue. The D gene is left open where the match is weak. Rows may omit the clone size; those that give it use once, few, many or a size class.

j_call d_call v_call clone_size cdr3_length cdr3_aa cdr3_nt
TRBJ2-5 . TRBV20-1 . 11 CSVRGQETQYF TGCAGTGTCCGGGGTCAAGAGACCCAGTACTTC
TRBJ2-7 . TRBV6-5 . 13 CASSWGPSYEQYF TGTGCCAGCAGTTGGGGGCCTTCCTACGAGCAGTACTTC
TRBJ2-7 . TRBV5-6 . 13 CASSRGAPYEQYF TGTGCCAGCAGCCGCGGGGCTCCCTACGAGCAGTACTTC
TRBJ1-4 . TRBV12-3/TRBV12-4 few 11 CASHGNEKLFF TGTGCCAGCCACGGTAATGAAAAACTGTTTTTT
TRBJ1-2 . TRBV3-1/TRBV3-2 . 15 CASSQVRGGNYGYTF TGTGCCAGCAGCCAAGTCCGAGGGGGTAACTATGGCTACACCTTC
TRBJ2-1 TRBD2 TRBV4-3 once 16 CASSQDLLAGALGQFF TGCGCCAGCAGCCAAGATCTACTAGCGGGAGCTCTTGGGCAGTTCTTC
TRBJ2-5 . TRBV19 . 13 CASSREWQETQYF TGTGCCAGTAGTCGGGAGTGGCAAGAGACCCAGTACTTC
TRBJ2-2 . TRBV5-4 once 16 CASSFENSDLTGELFF TGTGCCAGCAGCTTTGAGAATAGCGACCTCACCGGGGAGCTGTTTTTT
TRBJ2-5 . TRBV19 . 14 CASSMVADQETQYF TGTGCCAGTAGTATGGTGGCAGATCAAGAGACCCAGTACTTC
TRBJ1-2 TRBD1 TRBV27 . 20 CASSPRSGQGADLANYGYTF TGTGCCAGCAGTCCCCGGTCTGGGCAGGGGGCGGATTTAGCTAACTATGGCTACACCTTC
TRBJ2-1 TRBD1 TRBV6-1 . 17 CASSGPSTGAPYNEQFF TGTGCCAGCAGTGGCCCGTCGACAGGGGCTCCCTACAATGAGCAGTTCTTC
TRBJ1-1 . TRBV6-5 . 15 CASIWIGTAGTEAFF TGTGCCAGCATCTGGATTGGGACCGCGGGGACTGAAGCTTTCTTT
TRBJ1-1 . TRBV3-1/TRBV3-2 . 16 CASSQYSGRANTEAFF TGTGCCAGCAGCCAATACTCCGGCAGGGCTAACACTGAAGCTTTCTTT
TRBJ2-5 . TRBV28 . 15 CASSAGVSYQETQYF TGTGCCAGCAGTGCAGGGGTATCGTACCAAGAGACCCAGTACTTC
TRBJ1-1 . TRBV4-1 . 13 CASSQDRGWEAFF TGCGCCAGCAGCCAAGATCGAGGGTGGGAAGCTTTCTTT
TRBJ1-1 . TRBV5-4 . 13 CASSSNQYTEAFF TGTGCCAGCAGCTCAAACCAGTACACTGAAGCTTTCTTT
TRBJ2-1 . TRBV6-5 . 13 CASSRTPKNEQFF TGTGCCAGCAGTAGGACACCGAAGAATGAGCAGTTCTTC
TRBJ2-7 . TRBV9 . 14 CASSVGAGLHEQYF TGTGCCAGCAGCGTAGGGGCAGGGCTCCACGAGCAGTACTTC
TRBJ1-5 TRBD1 TRBV5-1 . 14 CASSPQGANQPQHF TGCGCCAGCAGCCCCCAGGGGGCGAATCAGCCCCAGCATTTT
TRBJ2-7 TRBD2 TRBV18 . 15 CASSFDSGYAYEQYF TGTGCCAGCTCATTCGATAGCGGGTATGCCTACGAGCAGTACTTC
TRBJ2-7 TRBD1 TRBV7-9 few 14 CASSLGRGRVVQYF TGTGCCAGCAGCTTAGGCAGGGGGCGAGTTGTGCAGTACTTC
TRBJ2-3 . TRBV6-6 . 14 CASSPRDSTDTQYF TGTGCCAGCAGCCCCCGGGACTCCACAGATACGCAGTATTTT
TRBJ1-5 TRBD1 TRBV2 . 15 CASSPGQGSNQPQHF TGTGCCAGCAGTCCGGGACAGGGGAGCAATCAGCCCCAGCATTTT
TRBJ1-2 . TRBV7-2 . 14 CASSFGDNSYGYTF TGTGCCAGCAGCTTCGGGGACAATAGCTATGGCTACACCTTC
TRBJ2-3 TRBD2 TRBV24-1 . 14 CATSASGNTDTQYF TGTGCCACCAGCGCTAGCGGCAACACAGATACGCAGTATTTT
TRBJ2-7 TRBD1 TRBV9 few 16 CASSVRPETGAYEQYF TGTGCCAGCAGCGTACGGCCGGAGACAGGGGCCTACGAGCAGTACTTC
TRBJ1-3 . TRBV6-1 few 14 CASQIQFPGNTIYF TGTGCCAGCCAAATTCAGTTCCCTGGAAACACCATATATTTT
TRBJ2-1 TRBD1 TRBV29-1 . 16 CSVEDRGRVTYNEQFF TGCAGCGTTGAGGACAGGGGACGAGTGACCTACAATGAGCAGTTCTTC
TRBJ1-2 . TRBV3-1/TRBV3-2 few 12 CASSSQVYGYTF TGTGCCAGCAGCTCACAGGTCTATGGCTACACCTTC